This T cell receptor beta chain is from a study of blood T cell repertoires in COVID-19. Looking at the study overall: Whether acute or convalescent, the COVID-19 samples came from the United States, Italy and Spain. PBMCs, B-cell-depleted T cells, or T cells were the source of the cDNA or gDNA that made up the material.

Per the authors' pipeline: Cell counts per sample came from amplifying reference gene primers. Sequencing was performed with immunoSEQ multiplex PCR; in TCRdb, only in-frame clones are kept and a portion is missing. The DNA gave D and trimming, while V, J and clone size come from that table. The sample contains 90,000 or so clones, more than 75% of which appear only once. This TCR was recovered from a man between 45 and 60 years old with active COVID-19. Sequenced sample: peripheral blood.

In nucleotides, the CDR3 is TGTGCCAGCAGCGGGACAGGGGCCCGCGAGGGGGCCAACGTCCTGACTTTC. Its translation: CASSGTGAREGANVLTF. The J gene is TRBJ2-6, the V gene TRBV7-6, with 10 nucleotides matching TRBD1. With 5 bases clipped from V and 4 bases from J, the junction kept 8 bases outside the gene matches. The germline V gene has CDR1 SGHVS and CDR2 FNYEAQ. The CDR3 sequence is 17 residues long.